This T cell receptor (beta chain) was sequenced during a study of blood T cells in healthy people across ages. Study in general: In model experiments, template switching was able to capture about one barcoded beta molecule for every two T cells that were present.

With a J-beta primer mix and a sample-barcoded 5' primer, a second PCR ran about 7 to 12 cycles. TCRdb itself ran the 5' RACE reads through MiXCR, one entry per CDR3 protein. The table lists over 700,000 distinct CDR3 sequences, 25% of them singletons. The V gene end was trimmed by 3 bases and the J gene end by 4 bases; junction bases not matched to a gene: 8. Per germline, CDR1 DFQATT and CDR2 SNEGSKA (reference sequence). The CDR3 length is 14 residues. These data also formed part of another study, on T cells of mothers and their children. That work contributes: A primer called M1S, used in the second PCR, added sample barcodes and 2-4 random nucleotides. Per mother, over 9 million TCR beta CDR3 reads were obtained; per child, about 3 million.

The clonotype comes from a boy younger than 18 in good health. V gene TRBV20-1 combines with J gene TRBJ1-1, with 7 positions matching TRBD1. Sequenced: blood. The DNA of the CDR3 is TGCAGTGCTAGGGACTTGACAGGGCCCACTGAAGCTTTCTTT. Protein: CSARDLTGPTEAFF.